Following are 5 T cell receptor beta chains from one sample sequenced in a study of blood T cell repertoires in COVID-19. Profiled with immunoSEQ multiplex PCR; TCRdb holds only in-frame clones, not every one. The table has approximately 250,000 clones, roughly 84% seen once. The sample was peripheral blood. The receptor set was obtained from a woman between 40 and 50 years old who had recovered from COVID-19.

CDR3 nucleotides: TGTGCCAGCAGCTCAGGGTTCTCTGGGGCCAACGTCCTGACTTTC. Protein: CASSSGFSGANVLTF. The chain links TRBV7-6 to TRBJ2-6; D is perhaps TRBD1 (5 bases). This CDR3 comprises 15 residues. V shed 4 bases and J shed 0 bases, with 7 bases lying between them. Germline CDR1 and CDR2: SGHVS and FNYEAQ. Supplemented by reference TRBV7-6 and TRBJ2-6, the full variable domain reads GAGVSQSPRYKVTKRGQDVALRCDPISGHVSLYWYRQALGQGPEFLTYFNYEAQQDKSGLPNDRFSAERPEGSISTLTIQRTEQRDSAMYRCASSSGFSGANVLTFGAGSRLTVL.

The V gene is TRBV15, the J gene TRBJ1-4; 9 nucleotides line up with TRBD1. Trimming took 8 bases from V and 4 from J; bases not matched to a gene: 2. The CDR3 has 13 amino acids. CDR1 and CDR2 from the germline V gene are LNHNV and YYDKDF (reference sequence). CDR3 amino acids: CATSDRGNEKLFF. The CDR3 DNA reads TGTGCCACCTCGGACAGGGGTAATGAAAAACTGTTTTTT.

The V and J genes are TRBV7-9 and TRBJ2-7; D gene ambiguous. The CDR3 consists of 11 residues. The V gene lost 3 bases and the J gene lost 5 bases, with 5 bases spanning the gap. Germline V gene lookup returns CDR1 SEHNR and CDR2 FQNEAQ (reference sequence). The CDR3 bases are TGTGCCAGCAGCTTCTACGACGAGCAGTACTTC. It is translated as CASSFYDEQYF.

V usage is TRBV5-6 and J usage is TRBJ2-3, with a weak D call TRBD1 (5 bases). V gave up 2 bases and J gave up 0 bases, with 10 bases separating them. Germline V gives CDR1 SGHDT, CDR2 YYEEEE. The CDR3 is made up of 15 amino acids. The CDR3 loop is CASSFGGASTDTQYF. The CDR3 region has the DNA TGTGCCAGCAGCTTCGGTGGGGCAAGCACAGATACGCAGTATTTT.

For this clone: The junction does not match germline at one end; this may be a read error. The J gene is TRBJ2-5, the V gene TRBV3-1 (or the pseudogene TRBV3-2); no definite D call. The CDR3 totals 14 residues. Germline loops: CDR1 LGHDT, CDR2 YNNKEL (reference sequence). In DNA, the CDR3 is TGTGCCAACAGCCAAGACAACACACAAGAGACCCAGTACTTC. This codes for CANSQDNTQETQYF.